This T cell receptor beta chain comes out of a study of cytomegalovirus exposure and HLA in healthy donors. Points from the study as a whole: Immune exposure information available was restricted to CMV serostatus. For most TCR beta V segments, an earlier analysis put the productive rate at about 90% or about 30% of the time.

Primers: 60 Vbeta forward and 13 Jbeta reverse. Assay used: immunoSEQ multiplex PCR; TCRdb lists only in-frame clones, some missing. The repertoire holds 50,000 to 75,000 clones, with less than 85% as singletons. Points on this clone: Its target is unknown.

The CDR3 totals 14 residues. In germline, CDR1 is SGHDN, CDR2 FVKESK. V dropped 0 bases and J dropped 10 bases, with 13 bases sitting between them. The sequence came from a man in his thirties or forties in good health and CMV-seropositive. The rearrangement joins TRBV14 to TRBJ2-1; tentatively, D is TRBD1 (6 bases). Sequencing input: PBMCs. CDR3 sequence reads: CASSQDGGQAEQFF. DNA of the CDR3: TGTGCCAGCAGCCAAGATGGGGGCCAGGCCGAGCAGTTCTTC.